This T cell receptor beta chain stems from a study of tumor-infiltrating lymphocytes in primary liver carcinoma. Overall study context: Patients had primary liver carcinoma treated by surgical resection.

Study-level findings and limits: Tumors reached a significantly greater top-250-clone fraction than blood did (p = 0.039).

Trimming removed 6 bases from V and 15 bases from J, with 21 bases in between. CDR3 length: 13 residues. Comment on this clonotype: Its antigen is not identified.

With around 500 ng total RNA as template and a constant-region primer, TCR beta cDNA was made. Three rounds of nested multiplex PCR with slightly modified ARM-PCR produced TCR beta libraries. TRBV1-TRBV30 forward primers paired with a C-beta reverse primer were used in the first two PCR rounds, which ran roughly 11 cycles each. TCRdb processed the multiplex PCR reads anew with MiXCR; each CDR3 protein has one entry. The data show 150,000 to 200,000 distinct CDR3 sequences, roughly two thirds seen once. It was unsorted whole blood that yielded blood RNA, and germline DNA was also extracted. The gene calls are TRBV12-3 or TRBV12-4 and TRBJ2-4; D may match TRBD1 or TRBD2 (5 bases each). The source material was peripheral blood. This receptor was taken from a woman aged 60-70 years with primary liver carcinoma and hepatitis B virus infection. CDR3 coding DNA: TGTGCCAGCAGCCCGGGACGTCTACCGAACCGGTACTTC. Translation: CASSPGRLPNRYF.